The T cell receptor (beta chain) under discussion was sequenced for a study of shared clonotypes between healthy human individuals. Study findings and constraints: Sampling covered blood only; tissue repertoires likely differ.

Donors comprised only Caucasian adults living in Nashville, Tennessee. This clone occurred once. No antigen is known for it. Under the authors' procedure: Junction-only immunoSEQ sequences carried no quality scores, so filtering differed. Clones were read by immunoSEQ multiplex PCR, and TCRdb kept only the in-frame ones, dropping some. V, J and clone size derive from that table, while D and trimming were established from the DNA sequence. Of about 470,000 clones in the sample, 70% to 80% were seen once. CDR1 is SGDLS, CDR2 YYNGEE, per germline. V lost 4 bases and J 11 bases, leaving 24 bases between the germline ends. The CDR3 totals 15 residues.

Source material: PBMCs. The V and J genes are TRBV9 and TRBJ1-2; weak D call: TRBD1 (6 bases). The TCR originated in a woman between 40 and 50 years old in good health. Some clones in this sample may be carry-over from other donors' samples. The CDR3 bases are TGTGCCAGCAGCACCCAAGGGGGGGTCTACGGCGGTTACACCTTC. It codes for CASSTQGGVYGGYTF. The whole variable domain, remainder taken from reference TRBV9 and TRBJ1-2, is DSGVTQTPKHLITATGQRVTLRCSPRSGDLSVYWYQQSLDQGLQFLIQYYNGEERAKGNILERFSAQQFPDLHSELNLSSLELGDSALYFCASSTQGGVYGGYTFGSGTRLTVV.